These 21 T cell receptor beta chains were sequenced from one sample in a study of vaccination and CD4 T cells after COVID-19. The treatment denotes: roughly 11-day PBMC culture with coronavirus spike peptide pools or control peptides (ViraFEST assay). Cultured CD4+ T cell DNA was sequenced using the Oncomine TCR Beta short-read assay. MiXCR, applied by TCRdb to the PCR reads, yields one record per CDR3 protein. The profile shows about 27,000 distinct CDR3 sequences, roughly 60% of them singletons. These TCRs are of unknown antigen specificity. Specimen: CD4+ T cells from blood, cultured in vitro, collected after SARS-CoV-2 vaccination. All receptors come from a human donor who received a COVID-19 vaccine.

J is TRBJ1-4 and V is TRBV10-3; the D is unclear. The ends were cut back, 2 bases at V and 3 bases at J, with 4 bases in the middle. The germline gives CDR1 ENHRY, CDR2 SYGVKD. The CDR3 runs to 13 residues. CDR3 bases: TGTGCCATCAGTGAGGGTTCTAATGAAAAACTGTTTTTT. Translating it yields CAISEGSNEKLFF.

The gene calls are TRBV5-4 and TRBJ1-2; D is possibly TRBD1 (5 bases). This CDR3 is built from 15 residues. Deletions cut 0 bases from V and 0 bases from J, with 9 bases between. Germline lookup yields CDR1 SGHNT and CDR2 YYREEE (reference sequence). The CDR3 sequence is CASSLGLGANYGYTF. For the CDR3, the DNA is TGTGCCAGCAGCTTGGGTTTAGGGGCTAACTATGGCTACACCTTC.

A remark on this clonotype: One end of the junction is discordant with germline, which a read error may explain. The chain is built from TRBV7-2 and TRBJ1-3; 7 nucleotides match TRBD1. Germline V lookup: CDR1 SGHTA, CDR2 FQGNSA. The CDR3 loop spans 15 amino acids. For the CDR3, the DNA is TGTGCCAACAGCCTAGAGGGGGCTATGGAAAACACCATATATTTT. This gives the protein CANSLEGAMENTIYF.

The chain has TRBV7-2 and TRBJ1-5; weak D call: TRBD1 (5 bases). V was clipped by 4 bases and J by 1 base, with 11 bases between them. The CDR3 length is 15 residues. The V gene's germline CDR1 is SGHTA and CDR2 FQGNSA. This CDR3 is CASSSTGVSNQPQHF. The CDR3, as DNA: TGTGCCAGCAGCTCTACAGGAGTGAGCAATCAGCCCCAGCATTTT.

A few counts support this clonotype. The V gene is TRBV20-1, the J gene TRBJ1-2; no firm D call. Trimming removed 5 bases from V and 1 base from J, with 17 bases in between. This CDR3 is built from 15 residues. CDR1 is DFQATT and CDR2 is SNEGSKA in the germline V gene (reference sequence). The CDR3 DNA is TGCAGTGCTGCCCTCGGACGGTCGTTTAACTATGGCTACACCTTC. This translates into CSAALGRSFNYGYTF.

The V and J genes are TRBV7-2 and TRBJ2-4, with D possibly being TRBD2 (5 bases). CDR3 length: 16 amino acids. The germline CDR1 and CDR2 sequences are SGHTA and FQGNSA. V dropped 3 bases and J dropped 11 bases, with 23 bases sitting between them. In DNA, the CDR3 is TGTGCCAGCAGCTTGGAGTCCGCTGAGGCGGAGGAGCTTCAGTACTTC. The encoded protein is CASSLESAEAEELQYF.

The table lists this clonotype with a few counts. The rearrangement links TRBV10-1 to TRBJ2-3, with D unclear. CDR1 and CDR2 (germline): WNHNN, SYGVQD (reference sequence). The CDR3 is 20 residues long. The ends were cut back, 6 bases at V and 0 bases at J, with 28 bases in the middle. The CDR3 bases are TGCGCCAGCAGGTTGCAGTTTTTAGGGCCGCTACCCTTAAGCACAGATACGCAGTATTTT. This codes for CASRLQFLGPLPLSTDTQYF.

This clonotype was counted only a few times. The chain recombines TRBV12-3 or TRBV12-4 with TRBJ1-2; 9 nucleotides line up with TRBD1. CDR3 length: 14 residues. The V segment lost 5 bases and the J segment 14 bases; nucleotides outside the gene matches: 15. The CDR3: CASSKHESGQGSTF. The CDR3 nucleotides read TGTGCCAGCAGTAAACACGAATCGGGACAGGGATCGACCTTC.

V usage is TRBV5-4 and J usage is TRBJ2-2; D possibly uses TRBD1 or TRBD2 (5 bases each). Trimming stripped 4 bases from V and 0 bases from J, with 10 bases between. The CDR3 is made up of 15 amino acids. Germline-derived CDR1 and CDR2 are SGHNT and YYREEE (reference sequence). CDR3 coding DNA: TGTGCCAGCAGCACCGGGACGTCGAACACCGGGGAGCTGTTTTTT. This codes for CASSTGTSNTGELFF.

The chain combines TRBV6-5 with TRBJ2-3; D is uncertain. V was clipped by 1 base and J by 5 bases, with 1 base between them. This CDR3 region has 11 residues. CDR1 and CDR2 from the germline V gene are MNHEY and SVGAGI. The CDR3 nucleotides are TGTGCCAGCAGTTACTTAGATACGCAGTATTTT. Its translation is CASSYLDTQYF.

The chain carries TRBV15 and TRBJ1-3; D gene uncertain. V lost 3 bases and J lost 1, with 4 bases in between. CDR1 is LNHNV and CDR2 is YYDKDF in the germline V gene (reference sequence). The CDR3 contains 13 residues. The CDR3 bases are TGTGCCACCAGCAGGTATTCTGGAAACACCATATATTTT. Protein: CATSRYSGNTIYF.

The J gene is TRBJ1-1, the V gene TRBV5-4, with a tentative D call TRBD1 (6 bases). Trimming took 0 bases from V and 10 from J, leaving 16 bases between them. Germline loops: CDR1 SGHNT, CDR2 YYREEE (reference sequence). The CDR3 length is 14 residues. CDR3 DNA: TGTGCCAGCAGCTTGGACGCAGGGCCCAGGGGAGCTTTCTTT. Residues: CASSLDAGPRGAFF.

This chain links TRBV27 with TRBJ1-5; 8 nucleotides agree with TRBD1. Germline CDR1 is MNHEY and CDR2 is SMNVEV (reference sequence). The junction had 12 bases not matched to a gene; V was cut back by 4 bases and J by 7 bases. This CDR3 spans 16 amino acids. CDR3 nucleotides: TGTGCCAGCAGTTCCCTGGGGGACAGGTTAGGACAGCCCCAGCATTTT. It translates to CASSSLGDRLGQPQHF.

The chain links TRBV5-1 to TRBJ1-5, with D unresolved. Germline V gene lookup returns CDR1 SGHRS and CDR2 YFSETQ. The CDR3 spans 15 residues. V was trimmed by 0 bases and J by 1 base, leaving 8 bases between them. This CDR3 reads CASSLAAGSNQPQHF. The CDR3 DNA is TGCGCCAGCAGCTTGGCCGCCGGAAGCAATCAGCCCCAGCATTTT.

The table lists this clonotype with a few counts. The CDR3 loop is CSARGPNTEAFF. The CDR3 DNA sequence: TGCAGTGCCAGGGGGCCGAACACTGAAGCTTTCTTT. The chain employs TRBV20-1 and TRBJ1-1; 8 bases are shared with TRBD1. Germline V CDR1 and CDR2: DFQATT, SNEGSKA (reference sequence). V lost 6 bases, J lost 1 base, and 1 base stayed unmatched. The CDR3 totals 12 residues.

The rearrangement links TRBV19 to TRBJ2-3, with D maybe TRBD2 (6 bases). This CDR3 is built from 14 residues. The V and J ends lost 8 bases and 0 bases respectively, with 12 bases between them. Looked up from germline, CDR1 is LNHDA and CDR2 is SQIVND (reference sequence). The CDR3 loop reads CASRETFSTDTQYF. In DNA, the CDR3 is TGTGCCAGTCGGGAGACCTTTAGCACAGATACGCAGTATTTT.

The chain combines TRBV7-8 with TRBJ1-3, with no clear D. Trimming stripped 4 bases from V and 4 bases from J, with 14 bases between. The CDR3 runs to 15 residues. Looked up from germline, CDR1 is SGHVS and CDR2 is FQNEAQ. The CDR3 sequence is CASSSGPVGGNTIYF. The DNA for the CDR3 is TGTGCCAGCAGCTCCGGGCCGGTGGGGGGAAACACCATATATTTT. Based on the CDR3 plus reference TRBV7-8 and TRBJ1-3, the full variable domain is GAGVSQSPRYKVAKRGQDVALRCDPISGHVSLFWYQQALGQGPEFLTYFQNEAQLDKSGLPSDRFFAERPEGSVSTLKIQRTQQEDSAVYLCASSSGPVGGNTIYFGEGSWLTVV.

This clonotype has a single count. The V and J genes are TRBV7-2 and TRBJ2-7; TRBD2 matches 9 bases. The CDR3 spans 16 residues. The V and J ends lost 0 bases and 3 bases, in that order; junction bases with no gene match: 6. Germline CDR1 reads SGHTA; CDR2 reads FQGNSA. The CDR3 DNA is TGTGCCAGCAGCTTAGCAGCTAGCGGGGCCAACTACGAGCAGTACTTC. It translates to CASSLAASGANYEQYF.

The chain has TRBV5-1 and TRBJ1-2, with D uncertain. The germline CDR1 and CDR2 sequences are SGHRS and YFSETQ. This CDR3 is built from 14 residues. Trimming took 2 bases from V and 4 from J, leaving 12 bases between them. The chain's CDR3 is CASSFVPQSYGYTF. DNA of the CDR3: TGCGCCAGCAGCTTTGTACCCCAGTCCTATGGCTACACCTTC.

The table lists this clonotype with a few counts. V and J are TRBV7-9 and TRBJ1-1, with D possibly TRBD1 on 5 matching bases. CDR1 and CDR2 (germline): SEHNR, FQNEAQ (reference sequence). The CDR3 is 15 amino acids. V lost 5 bases and J 4 bases, leaving 17 bases between the germline ends. This CDR3 reads CASSPLGEWGTEAFF. In DNA form, the CDR3 reads TGTGCCAGCAGCCCACTAGGGGAGTGGGGCACTGAAGCTTTCTTT.

This clonotype occurred once. The rearrangement joins TRBV29-1 to TRBJ1-2, with no clear D. The CDR3 runs 12 residues. V gave up 5 bases and J gave up 8 bases, with 15 bases separating them. CDR1 is SQVTM and CDR2 is ANQGSEA in the germline V gene. The CDR3 loop is CSVSAHLEGYTF. The CDR3 nucleotides are TGCAGCGTTTCGGCCCACCTGGAAGGCTACACCTTC.